This TCR beta chain was found in a study of blood T cells in healthy people across ages. The CDR3 is made up of 14 amino acids. J gave up 8 bases and V 5 bases, and 7 bases lay outside the gene matches. Per the germline V gene, CDR1 is SNHLY and CDR2 is FYNNEI. Study results and caveats: Using unsorted PBMCs precluded a conclusive naive versus antigen-experienced comparison.

The use of a sample-barcoded 5' primer and a J-beta primer mix characterized a second PCR of roughly 6 to 11 cycles. One entry per CDR3 protein results from TCRdb running MiXCR on the 5' RACE reads. The table has approximately 850,000 distinct CDR3 sequences, around 42% seen once. Worth noting for this clonotype: What it recognizes is unknown.

The chain recombines TRBV2 with TRBJ2-1; TRBD2 matches at 9 bases. The origin of this receptor is a man in his sixties in good health. The material sequenced was blood. CDR3 region: CASSPSGVYDEQFF. The CDR3 nucleotides are TGTGCCAGCAGTCCTAGCGGGGTCTATGATGAGCAGTTCTTC.